The 27 T cell receptor beta chains presented below share a single source sample, sequenced in a study of cytomegalovirus exposure and HLA in healthy donors. The PCR made use of 60 Vbeta and 13 Jbeta primers. Using immunoSEQ multiplex PCR, the repertoire was profiled, and TCRdb retains in-frame clones only, with some absent. The sample consists of more than 70,000 clones, 70% to 80% of them appearing once. Sequencing used PBMCs. The receptors derive from a man in his fifties in good health and CMV-seropositive.

The chain employs TRBV7-3 and TRBJ2-3; tentative D call: TRBD2 (6 bases). CDR1 is SGHTA and CDR2 is FQGTGA in the germline V gene. V was pared by 5 bases and J by 2 bases, with 17 bases between. The CDR3 sequence is 16 residues long. DNA for the CDR3: TGTGCCAGCAGCCCTGAAGGCGGGGCGGTCACAGATACGCAGTATTTT. Protein product: CASSPEGGAVTDTQYF.

V and J are TRBV10-3 and TRBJ1-5; D may be TRBD1 (5 bases). The V gene's germline CDR1 is ENHRY and CDR2 SYGVKD. Trimming shortened V by 3 bases and J by 7 bases, and 13 bases separated the two germline ends. The CDR3 has 14 residues. The CDR3 bases are TGTGCCATCAGTGATATAGGGGTAGGCCAGCCCCAGCATTTT. Protein sequence: CAISDIGVGQPQHF.

The chain joins TRBV7-9 to TRBJ2-4, with D possibly TRBD1 on 5 matching bases. This CDR3 has 14 residues. V was clipped by 1 base and J by 4 bases, with 8 bases between them. Per germline, CDR1 SEHNR and CDR2 FQNEAQ (reference sequence). The CDR3 is CASSLGQNKNIQYF. CDR3 nucleotide sequence: TGTGCCAGCAGCTTAGGACAGAATAAAAACATTCAGTACTTC.

CDR3 loop: CASSGALTEAFF. The CDR3 DNA is TGTGCCAGCAGTGGGGCGTTGACTGAAGCTTTCTTT. V and J are TRBV6-5 and TRBJ1-1; tentatively, D is TRBD1 (5 bases). Germline CDR1 and CDR2: MNHEY and SVGAGI. There are 12 residues in the CDR3. V dropped 5 bases and J dropped 5 bases, with 9 bases sitting between them.

The V gene is TRBV6-5, the J gene TRBJ2-3; 8 positions match TRBD2. The CDR3 sequence is 15 residues long. In germline, CDR1 is MNHEY, CDR2 SVGAGI. The J segment lost 1 base and the V segment lost 3 bases, leaving 3 bases of the junction unmatched. CDR3 loop: CASSYSGIGTDTQYF. The DNA for the CDR3 is TGTGCCAGCAGTTATAGCGGGATCGGCACAGATACGCAGTATTTT.

The J gene is TRBJ1-2, the V gene TRBV7-9; TRBD1 matches 9 bases. V lost 4 bases, J lost 1 base, and 4 bases stayed unmatched. CDR3 length: 15 residues. Germline V gene data show CDR1 as SEHNR and CDR2 as FQNEAQ (reference sequence). The CDR3 sequence is CASSSGTGSNYGYTF. The CDR3 coding sequence is TGTGCCAGCAGCTCGGGGACAGGGAGTAACTATGGCTACACCTTC.

The V and J genes are TRBV5-4 and TRBJ1-2; D remains ambiguous. V was cut by 0 bases and J by 4 bases, with 13 bases left in between. Germline V CDR1 and CDR2: SGHNT, YYREEE (reference sequence). The CDR3 runs 15 residues. The CDR3 is CASSLAKSVGYGYTF. CDR3 DNA sequence: TGTGCCAGCAGCTTGGCCAAGTCCGTCGGCTATGGCTACACCTTC.

There are a few counts of this clone. This chain joins TRBV5-1 and TRBJ2-1; D unresolved. The CDR3 extends over 14 amino acids. CDR1 is SGHRS, CDR2 YFSETQ, per germline. V was cut by 7 bases and J by 0 bases, with 11 bases left in between. The CDR3 loop reads CASQVQSSYNEQFF. In DNA form, the CDR3 reads TGCGCCAGCCAGGTTCAAAGCTCCTACAATGAGCAGTTCTTC.

Comment on this clone: The junction departs from the called germline gene at one end, perhaps through a read error. The chain is built from TRBV4-1 and TRBJ2-1; D is unresolved. The CDR3 runs to 16 residues. Germline lookup yields CDR1 MGHRA and CDR2 YSYEKL. CDR3 residues: CASSQEWSFSYNEQFF. As DNA, the CDR3 is TGTGCCAGCAGCCAAGAGTGGAGTTTCTCCTACAATGAGCAGTTCTTC.

The rearrangement joins TRBV11-3 to TRBJ2-7; a possible D gene is TRBD2 (6 bases). Germline V gives CDR1 SGHNT, CDR2 YENEEA. The CDR3 consists of 15 residues. V lost 2 bases and J 6 bases, leaving 17 bases between the germline ends. CDR3 bases: TGTGCCAGCAGCTTATCCGGGACTCAGGGATCCGAGCAGTACTTC. Translated, it gives CASSLSGTQGSEQYF.

This chain connects TRBV5-1 to TRBJ2-3, with 7 bases lining up with TRBD2. Germline V CDR1 and CDR2: SGHRS, YFSETQ. V gave up 0 bases and J gave up 2 bases; unmatched junction bases: 3. This CDR3 has 15 amino acids. CDR3 protein: CASSLASGPTDTQYF. CDR3 nucleotides: TGCGCCAGCAGCTTGGCTAGCGGCCCCACAGATACGCAGTATTTT.

This clone is a singleton in its sample. The J gene is TRBJ1-6, the V gene TRBV14; D possibly corresponds to TRBD1 (6 bases). CDR1 and CDR2 (germline): SGHDN, FVKESK. The CDR3 runs 15 residues. V lost 4 bases and J 10 bases, leaving 17 bases between the germline ends. CDR3 amino acids: CASSLRTAFLSPLHF. As DNA, the CDR3 is TGTGCCAGCAGCCTTCGGACAGCCTTTCTATCACCCCTCCACTTT.

This clone occurred a few times. This chain joins TRBV25-1 and TRBJ2-1; D gene uncertain. The V gene lost 1 base and the J gene lost 6 bases, with 16 bases spanning the gap. This CDR3 is built from 16 residues. Germline V lookup: CDR1 MGHDK, CDR2 SYGVNS. CDR3 nucleotides: TGTGCCAGCAGTGAATCGTTGTTAGCTAGACGCAATGAGCAGTTCTTC. It specifies CASSESLLARRNEQFF.

This chain joins TRBV11-2 and TRBJ2-7, with a weak D call TRBD2 (5 bases). Trimming took off 4 bases at V and 3 bases at J, with 10 bases between the two ends. Germline values: CDR1 SGHAT, CDR2 FQNNGV. This CDR3 region has 13 residues. CDR3 protein: CASSSQEDYEQYF. For the CDR3, the DNA is TGTGCCAGCAGCTCCCAGGAGGACTACGAGCAGTACTTC.

This chain uses TRBV11-2 with TRBJ2-1; 11 bases line up with TRBD2. V was clipped by 2 bases and J by 7 bases; unmatched bases: 7. The CDR3 sequence is 16 residues long. Germline V gene lookup returns CDR1 SGHAT and CDR2 FQNNGV. The CDR3: CASSLRTSGSINEQFF. The CDR3, as DNA: TGTGCCAGCAGCTTACGTACTAGCGGGAGCATAAATGAGCAGTTCTTC.

J is TRBJ2-7 and V is TRBV25-1; weak D call: TRBD1 (6 bases). Germline-derived CDR1 and CDR2 are MGHDK and SYGVNS. The CDR3 consists of 12 residues. V was cut by 10 bases and J by 4 bases, with 14 bases left in between. The CDR3 sequence: CATRDKAYEQYF. The CDR3 DNA follows: TGTGCCACCCGGGACAAAGCTTACGAGCAGTACTTC.

Regarding this clone: The junction departs from the called germline gene at one end, perhaps through a read error. The genes are TRBV11-3 and TRBJ2-1, with D possibly matching TRBD2 (6 bases). CDR3 length equals 15 residues. The germline CDR1 and CDR2 sequences are SGHNT and YENEEA. The CDR3 sequence: CASSLGRGPYDEQFF. CDR3 nucleotide sequence: TGTGCCAGCAGCTTGGGGCGGGGACCCTACGATGAGCAGTTCTTC.

This clone came up a few times. The V call is TRBV27, the J call TRBJ1-2; 7 bases are shared with TRBD1. V trimming: 5 bases; J trimming: 4 bases; junction bases outside the gene matches: 10. CDR3 size: 15 residues. Germline V gene lookup returns CDR1 MNHEY and CDR2 SMNVEV (reference sequence). The CDR3 DNA reads TGTGCCAGCAGTCGATCAGGGGGTTGGAGCTATGGCTACACCTTC. This sequence encodes CASSRSGGWSYGYTF.

The CDR3 DNA reads as TGTGCCAGCAGCTTTCTTACAGGGAACACTGAAGCTTTCTTT. Its protein product is CASSFLTGNTEAFF. This sequence joins TRBV5-4 and TRBJ1-1, with a possible D match to TRBD1 (5 bases). Germline V gene sequence: CDR1 SGHNT, CDR2 YYREEE (reference sequence). V was clipped by 2 bases and J by 1 base, with 9 bases between them. The CDR3 is 14 amino acids.

J is TRBJ2-1 and V is TRBV28; TRBD2 agrees at 10 bases. V shed 3 bases and J 6 bases; nucleotides not matched to a gene: 5. Germline CDR1 MDHEN, CDR2 SYDVKM. The CDR3 is 15 residues long. The CDR3 region has the DNA TGTGCCAGCAGTTTGAGCGGGAGGGCAAGCAATGAGCAGTTCTTC. This encodes CASSLSGRASNEQFF.

The gene calls are TRBV4-2 and TRBJ2-7; a possible D gene is TRBD2 (6 bases). The CDR3 consists of 14 residues. Trimming took off 5 bases at V and 8 bases at J, with 19 bases between the two ends. Germline CDR1 and CDR2: LGHNA and YNFKEQ. CDR3 sequence (DNA): TGTGCCAGCAGCGCCCTGGGGACTTTGTACAAGCAGTACTTC. Translation: CASSALGTLYKQYF.

This chain joins TRBV2 and TRBJ2-3; TRBD2 aligns across 13 bases. Germline lookup yields CDR1 SNHLY and CDR2 FYNNEI. V was clipped by 5 bases and J by 1 base; unmatched bases: 3. This CDR3 comprises 16 residues. The CDR3 bases are TGTGCCAGCAGTCGCGGACTAGCGGGAGGCACAGATACGCAGTATTTT. Its translation is CASSRGLAGGTDTQYF.

The chain uses TRBV29-1 and TRBJ1-5; perhaps TRBD1 as D (6 bases). The CDR3 runs to 14 residues. V shed 3 bases and J shed 6 bases, with 15 bases lying between them. CDR1 is SQVTM and CDR2 is ANQGSEA in the germline V gene. CDR3 nucleotide sequence: TGCAGCGTTGACGGGGGGCGATCGTCTCAGCCCCAGCATTTT. It codes for CSVDGGRSSQPQHF. Full variable domain (rest looked up from reference TRBV29-1 and TRBJ1-5): SAVISQKPSRDICQRGTSLTIQCQVDSQVTMMFWYRQQPGQSLTLIATANQGSEATYESGFVIDKFPISRPNLTFSTLTVSNMSPEDSSIYLCSVDGGRSSQPQHFGDGTRLSIL.

This clone is a singleton in its sample. The V and J genes are TRBV29-1 and TRBJ2-1, with 8 bases aligning to TRBD2. V was pared by 6 bases and J by 0 bases, with 4 bases of the junction left unmatched. The length of the CDR3 is 14 residues. Germline V gene data show CDR1 as SQVTM and CDR2 as ANQGSEA. CDR3 in DNA: TGCAGCGTGGACCGGGAGGGCTCCTACAATGAGCAGTTCTTC. It specifies CSVDREGSYNEQFF.

The rearrangement links TRBV11-3 to TRBJ2-7, with D maybe TRBD1 (5 bases). Looked up from germline, CDR1 is SGHNT and CDR2 is YENEEA. This CDR3 is built from 13 residues. V was cut by 7 bases and J by 3 bases, with 13 bases left in between. This CDR3 reads CASTTWGYYEQYF. The CDR3 DNA reads as TGTGCCAGCACCACCTGGGGCTACTACGAGCAGTACTTC.

In this sample, this clone turned up once. The chain couples TRBV18 to TRBJ1-1, with 7 bases fitting TRBD1. The V and J ends lost 4 bases and 3 bases, in that order; junction bases with no gene match: 2. Germline values: CDR1 KGHSH, CDR2 LQKENI. The CDR3 runs to 13 residues. The CDR3 DNA sequence: TGTGCCAGCTCACGACAGGGATACACTGAAGCTTTCTTT. Translated: CASSRQGYTEAFF. Based on the CDR3 plus reference TRBV18 and TRBJ1-1, the full variable domain is NAGVMQNPRHLVRRRGQEARLRCSPMKGHSHVYWYRQLPEEGLKFMVYLQKENIIDESGMPKERFSAEFPKEGPSILRIQQVVRGDSAAYFCASSRQGYTEAFFGQGTRLTVV.

The table lists this clone with a few counts. Mismatch with germline at one junction end may stem from a read error. This chain joins TRBV15 and TRBJ1-1; 8 positions match TRBD1. CDR1 and CDR2 from the germline V gene are LNHNV and YYDKDF (reference sequence). CDR3 length: 15 amino acids. DNA of the CDR3: TGTGCCACCAGCAGATTACAGGGGGGGACTCCTGAGGCTTTCTTT. Translation: CATSRLQGGTPEAFF. The complete variable domain, with remaining parts taken from reference TRBV15 and TRBJ1-1, reads DAMVIQNPRYQVTQFGKPVTLSCSQTLNHNVMYWYQQKSSQAPKLLFHYYDKDFNNEADTPDNFQSRRPNTSFCFLDIRSPGLGDTAMYLCATSRLQGGTPEAFFGQGTRLTVV.